Listed here is a single TCR beta chain. Its specificity is unknown. A second PCR, run for roughly 7 to 11 cycles, used a sample-barcoded 5' primer plus a J-beta primer mix. Each CDR3 protein gets one entry after TCRdb re-called the 5' RACE reads with MiXCR. The sample lists around 1,500,000 distinct CDR3 sequences; 28% were seen once. The data were obtained in a study of blood T cells in healthy people across ages. Findings and caveats of the study: Unsorted PBMC input precluded a conclusive naive versus antigen-experienced comparison.

Trimming stripped 8 bases from V and 1 base from J, with 11 bases between. The CDR3 has 13 residues. Germline V CDR1 and CDR2: MRHNA, SNTAGT. The TCR originated in a woman in her twenties or thirties in good health. The sample comprised blood. The chain combines TRBV6-4 with TRBJ1-1, with a possible D match to TRBD1 (6 bases). CDR3: CASGRTANTEAFF. The CDR3 DNA sequence: TGTGCCAGCGGGAGGACAGCGAACACTGAAGCTTTCTTT.